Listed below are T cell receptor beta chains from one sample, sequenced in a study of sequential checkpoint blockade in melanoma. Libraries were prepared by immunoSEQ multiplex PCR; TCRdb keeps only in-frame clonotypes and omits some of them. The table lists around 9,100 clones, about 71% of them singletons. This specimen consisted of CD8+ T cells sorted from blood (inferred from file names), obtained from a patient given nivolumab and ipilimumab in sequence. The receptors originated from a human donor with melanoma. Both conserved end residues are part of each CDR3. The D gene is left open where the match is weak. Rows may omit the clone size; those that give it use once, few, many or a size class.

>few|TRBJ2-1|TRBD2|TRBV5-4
CARGLAGGPKDNEQFF
TGTGCCAGGGGACTAGCGGGAGGGCCTAAGGACAATGAGCAGTTCTTC
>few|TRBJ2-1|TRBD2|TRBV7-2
CASSQSLAGAWDYNEQFF
TGTGCCAGCAGCCAGTCACTAGCGGGAGCGTGGGACTACAATGAGCAGTTCTTC
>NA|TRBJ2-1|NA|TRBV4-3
CASSQDLESRSYNEQFF
TGCGCCAGCAGCCAAGATTTAGAGTCTCGCTCCTACAATGAGCAGTTCTTC
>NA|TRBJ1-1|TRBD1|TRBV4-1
CASSHHSGQTNTEAFF
TGCGCCAGCAGCCATCACTCGGGACAGACGAACACTGAAGCTTTCTTT
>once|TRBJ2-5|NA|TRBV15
CATSRIGGSETQYF
TGTGCCACCAGCAGAATCGGGGGATCAGAGACCCAGTACTTC
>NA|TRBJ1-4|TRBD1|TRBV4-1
CASSHTGGSHEKLFF
TGCGCCAGCAGCCATACAGGGGGCAGTCATGAAAAACTGTTTTTT
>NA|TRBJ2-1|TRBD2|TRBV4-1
CASSHARTSGVYNEQFF
TGCGCCAGCAGCCACGCCCGGACTAGCGGGGTCTACAATGAGCAGTTCTTC
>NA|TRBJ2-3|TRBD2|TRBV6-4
CASSGSGDADTQYF
TGTGCCAGCAGTGGGAGCGGGGACGCAGATACGCAGTATTTT
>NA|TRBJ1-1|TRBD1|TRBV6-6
CATSQGAQTEAFF
TGTGCCACTTCGCAGGGGGCGCAGACTGAAGCTTTCTTT
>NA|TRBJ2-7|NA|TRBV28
CASSWARTSTVEQYF
TGTGCCAGCAGTTGGGCACGGACATCTACGGTCGAGCAGTACTTC